The following is a T cell receptor beta chain sequence with its context. This specimen comes from a study of CD8+ T cells in alopecia areata. This CDR3 comprises 17 residues. The V and J ends lost 4 bases and 2 bases respectively, with 20 bases between them. In germline, CDR1 is MGHDK, CDR2 SYGVNS. Extracted RNA was reverse transcribed, and the resulting cDNA served as sequencing template. The table came from immunoSEQ multiplex PCR; TCRdb's copy has only in-frame clones and leaves some out. The sample holds 150,000 to 200,000 clones, about 70% seen once. The chain is built from TRBV25-1 and TRBJ1-2; tentative D call: TRBD1 (6 bases). The input for sequencing was CD8+ T cells sorted from blood, taken at week 0. The receptor comes from a human donor with alopecia areata. The CDR3 spells CASSGEDRPRVNYGYTF. The CDR3 region has the DNA TGTGCCAGCAGTGGGGAAGACAGGCCGAGGGTAAACTATGGCTACACCTTC.